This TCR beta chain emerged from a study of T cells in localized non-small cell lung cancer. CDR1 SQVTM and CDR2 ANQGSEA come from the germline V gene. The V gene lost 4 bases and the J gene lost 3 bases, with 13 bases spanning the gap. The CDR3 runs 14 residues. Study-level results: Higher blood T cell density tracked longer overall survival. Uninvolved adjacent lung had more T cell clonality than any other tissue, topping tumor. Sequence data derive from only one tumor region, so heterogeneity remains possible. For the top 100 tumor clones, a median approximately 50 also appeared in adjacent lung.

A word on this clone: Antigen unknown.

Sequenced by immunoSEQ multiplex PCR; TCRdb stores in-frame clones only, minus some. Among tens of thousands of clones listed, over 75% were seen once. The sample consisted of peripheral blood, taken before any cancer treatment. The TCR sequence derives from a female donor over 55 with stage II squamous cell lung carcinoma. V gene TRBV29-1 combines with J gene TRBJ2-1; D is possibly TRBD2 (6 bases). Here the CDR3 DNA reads TGCAGCGTTGCAACCGGGACTGGCTACAATGAGCAGTTCTTC. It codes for CSVATGTGYNEQFF.